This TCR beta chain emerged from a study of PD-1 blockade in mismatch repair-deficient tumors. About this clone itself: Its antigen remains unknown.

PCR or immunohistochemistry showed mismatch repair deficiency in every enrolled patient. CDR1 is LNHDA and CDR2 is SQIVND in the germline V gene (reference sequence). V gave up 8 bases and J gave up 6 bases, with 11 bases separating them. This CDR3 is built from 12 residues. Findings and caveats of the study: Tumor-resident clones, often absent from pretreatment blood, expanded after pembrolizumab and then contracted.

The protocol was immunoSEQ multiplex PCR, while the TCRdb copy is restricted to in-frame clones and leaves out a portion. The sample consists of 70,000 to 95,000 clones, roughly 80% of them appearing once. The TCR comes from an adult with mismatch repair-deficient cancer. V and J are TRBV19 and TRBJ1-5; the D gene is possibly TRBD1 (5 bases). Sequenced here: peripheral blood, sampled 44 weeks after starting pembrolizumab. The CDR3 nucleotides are TGTGCCAGTCGGGGGAGAGGTCAGCCCCAGCATTTT. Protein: CASRGRGQPQHF. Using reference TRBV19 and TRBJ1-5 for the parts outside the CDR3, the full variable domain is DGGITQSPKYLFRKEGQNVTLSCEQNLNHDAMYWYRQDPGQGLRLIYYSQIVNDFQKGDIAEGYSVSREKKESFPLTVTSAQKNPTAFYLCASRGRGQPQHFGDGTRLSIL.